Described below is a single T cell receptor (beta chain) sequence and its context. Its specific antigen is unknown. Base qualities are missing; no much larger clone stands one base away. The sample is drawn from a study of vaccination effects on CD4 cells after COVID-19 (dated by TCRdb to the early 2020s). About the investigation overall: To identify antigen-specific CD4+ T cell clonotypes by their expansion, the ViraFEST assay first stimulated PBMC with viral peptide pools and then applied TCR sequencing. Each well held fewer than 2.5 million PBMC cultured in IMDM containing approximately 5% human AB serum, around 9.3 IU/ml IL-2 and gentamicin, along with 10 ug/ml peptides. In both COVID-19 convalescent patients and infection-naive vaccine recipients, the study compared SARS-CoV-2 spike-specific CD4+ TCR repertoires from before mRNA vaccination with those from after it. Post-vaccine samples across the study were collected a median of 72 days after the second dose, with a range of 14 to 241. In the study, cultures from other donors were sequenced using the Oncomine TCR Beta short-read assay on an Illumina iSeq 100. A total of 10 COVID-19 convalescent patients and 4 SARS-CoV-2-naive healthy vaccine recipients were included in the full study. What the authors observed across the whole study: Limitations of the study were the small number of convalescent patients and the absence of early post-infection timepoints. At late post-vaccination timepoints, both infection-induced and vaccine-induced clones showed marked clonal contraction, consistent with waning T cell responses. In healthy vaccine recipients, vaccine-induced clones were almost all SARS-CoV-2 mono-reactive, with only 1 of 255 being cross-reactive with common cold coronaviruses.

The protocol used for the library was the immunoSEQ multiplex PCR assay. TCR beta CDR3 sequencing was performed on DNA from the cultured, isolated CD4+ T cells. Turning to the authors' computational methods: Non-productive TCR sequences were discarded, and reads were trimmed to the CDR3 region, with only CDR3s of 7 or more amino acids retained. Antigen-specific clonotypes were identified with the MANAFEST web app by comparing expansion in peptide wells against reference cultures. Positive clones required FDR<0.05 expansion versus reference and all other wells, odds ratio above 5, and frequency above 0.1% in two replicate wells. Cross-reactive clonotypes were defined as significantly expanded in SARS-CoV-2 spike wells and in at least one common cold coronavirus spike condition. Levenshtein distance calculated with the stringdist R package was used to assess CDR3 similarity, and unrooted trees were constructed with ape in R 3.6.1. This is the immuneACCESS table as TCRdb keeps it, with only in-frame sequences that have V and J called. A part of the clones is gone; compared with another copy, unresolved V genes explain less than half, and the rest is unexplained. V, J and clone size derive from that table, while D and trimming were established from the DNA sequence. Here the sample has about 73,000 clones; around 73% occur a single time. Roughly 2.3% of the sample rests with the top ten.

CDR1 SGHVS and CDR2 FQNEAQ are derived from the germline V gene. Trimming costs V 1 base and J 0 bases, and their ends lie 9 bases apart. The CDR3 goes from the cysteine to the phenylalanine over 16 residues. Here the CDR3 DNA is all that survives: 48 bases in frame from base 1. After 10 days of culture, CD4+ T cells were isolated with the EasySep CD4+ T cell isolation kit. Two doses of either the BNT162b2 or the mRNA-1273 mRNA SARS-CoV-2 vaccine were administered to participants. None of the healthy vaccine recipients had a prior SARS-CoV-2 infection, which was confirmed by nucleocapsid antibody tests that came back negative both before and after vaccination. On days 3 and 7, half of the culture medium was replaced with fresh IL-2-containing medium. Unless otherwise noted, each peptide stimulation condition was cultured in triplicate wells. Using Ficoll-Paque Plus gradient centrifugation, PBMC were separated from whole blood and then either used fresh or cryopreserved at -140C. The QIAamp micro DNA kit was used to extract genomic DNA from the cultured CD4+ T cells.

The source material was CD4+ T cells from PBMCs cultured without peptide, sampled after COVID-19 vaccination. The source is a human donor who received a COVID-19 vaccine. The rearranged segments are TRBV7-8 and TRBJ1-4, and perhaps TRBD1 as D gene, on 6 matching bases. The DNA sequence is TGTGCCAGCAGCTTAGTCAGGGGTGCAACTAATGAAAAACTGTTTTTT. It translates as CASSLVRGATNEKLFF. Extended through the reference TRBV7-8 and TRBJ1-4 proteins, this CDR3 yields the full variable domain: GAGVSQSPRYKVAKRGQDVALRCDPISGHVSLFWYQQALGQGPEFLTYFQNEAQLDKSGLPSDRFFAERPEGSVSTLKIQRTQQEDSAVYLCASSLVRGATNEKLFFGSGTQLSVL.